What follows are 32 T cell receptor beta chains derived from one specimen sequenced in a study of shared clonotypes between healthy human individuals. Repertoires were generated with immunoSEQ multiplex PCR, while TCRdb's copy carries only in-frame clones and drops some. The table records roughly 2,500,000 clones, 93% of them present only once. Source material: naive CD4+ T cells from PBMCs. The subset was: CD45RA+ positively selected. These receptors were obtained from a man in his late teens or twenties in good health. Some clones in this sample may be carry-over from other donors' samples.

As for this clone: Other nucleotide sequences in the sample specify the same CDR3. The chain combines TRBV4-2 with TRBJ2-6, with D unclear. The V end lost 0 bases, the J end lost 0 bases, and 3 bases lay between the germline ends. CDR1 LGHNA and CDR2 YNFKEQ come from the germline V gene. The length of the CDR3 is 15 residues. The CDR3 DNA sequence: TGTGCCAGCAGCCAAGAGGGCTCTGGGGCCAACGTCCTGACTTTC. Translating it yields CASSQEGSGANVLTF.

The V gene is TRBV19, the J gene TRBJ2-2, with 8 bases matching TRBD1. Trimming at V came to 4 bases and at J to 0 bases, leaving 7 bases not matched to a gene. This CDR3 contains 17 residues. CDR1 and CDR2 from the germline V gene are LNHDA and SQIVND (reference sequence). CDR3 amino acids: CASSTYLQGANTGELFF. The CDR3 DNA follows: TGTGCCAGTAGTACCTACCTACAGGGGGCGAACACCGGGGAGCTGTTTTTT.

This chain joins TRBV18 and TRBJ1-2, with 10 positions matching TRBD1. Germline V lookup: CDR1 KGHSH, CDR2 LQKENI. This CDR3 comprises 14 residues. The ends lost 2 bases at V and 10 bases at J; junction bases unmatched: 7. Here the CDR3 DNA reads TGTGCCAGCTCACCAGGGACAGGGGTCGGTGACTACACCTTC. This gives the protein CASSPGTGVGDYTF.

CDR3 sequence reads: CASWGANEQFF. The DNA of the CDR3 is TGTGCCTCTTGGGGGGCCAATGAGCAGTTCTTC. The chain has TRBV30 and TRBJ2-1; D possibly uses TRBD1 or TRBD2 (6 bases each). CDR3 length equals 11 residues. CDR1 and CDR2 (germline): GTSNPN, SVGIG (reference sequence). V was trimmed by 7 bases and J by 6 bases, leaving 10 bases between them.

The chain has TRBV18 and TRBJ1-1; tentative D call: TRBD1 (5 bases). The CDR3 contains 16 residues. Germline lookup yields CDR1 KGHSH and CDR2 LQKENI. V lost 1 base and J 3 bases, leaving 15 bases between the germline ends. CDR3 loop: CASSPQGTPGYTEAFF. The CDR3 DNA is TGTGCCAGCTCACCACAGGGGACCCCGGGGTACACTGAAGCTTTCTTT.

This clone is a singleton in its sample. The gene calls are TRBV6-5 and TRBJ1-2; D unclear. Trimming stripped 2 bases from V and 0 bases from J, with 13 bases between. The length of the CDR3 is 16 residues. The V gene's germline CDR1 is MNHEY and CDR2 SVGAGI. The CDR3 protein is CASSYIAVVPNYGYTF. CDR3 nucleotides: TGTGCCAGCAGTTACATAGCGGTAGTACCTAACTATGGCTACACCTTC.

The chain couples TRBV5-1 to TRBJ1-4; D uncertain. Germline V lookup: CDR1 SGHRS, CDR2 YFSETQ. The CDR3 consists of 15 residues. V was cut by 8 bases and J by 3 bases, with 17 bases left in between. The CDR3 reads CASKENTPANEKLFF. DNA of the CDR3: TGCGCCAGTAAAGAGAACACCCCCGCTAATGAAAAACTGTTTTTT.

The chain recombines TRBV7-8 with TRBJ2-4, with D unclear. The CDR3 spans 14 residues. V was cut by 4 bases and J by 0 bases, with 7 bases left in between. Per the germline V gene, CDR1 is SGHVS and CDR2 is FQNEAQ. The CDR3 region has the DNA TGTGCCAGCAGCTACGATAGAGCCAAAAACATTCAGTACTTC. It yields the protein CASSYDRAKNIQYF.

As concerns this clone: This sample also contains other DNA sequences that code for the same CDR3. CDR3 in amino acids: CASSLSPDYGYTF. As DNA, the CDR3 is TGTGCCAGCAGTTTATCCCCTGATTATGGCTACACCTTC. The V call is TRBV28, the J call TRBJ1-2; D is ambiguous. Germline CDR1 reads MDHEN; CDR2 reads SYDVKM. V lost 1 base and J lost 5, with 8 bases in between. The CDR3 length is 13 residues.

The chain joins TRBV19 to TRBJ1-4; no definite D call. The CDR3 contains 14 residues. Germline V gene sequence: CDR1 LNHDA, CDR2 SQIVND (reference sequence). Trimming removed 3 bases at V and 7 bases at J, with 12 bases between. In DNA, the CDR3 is TGTGCCAGTAGTATCCTCATGGGGAGTGAAAAACTGTTTTTT. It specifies CASSILMGSEKLFF.

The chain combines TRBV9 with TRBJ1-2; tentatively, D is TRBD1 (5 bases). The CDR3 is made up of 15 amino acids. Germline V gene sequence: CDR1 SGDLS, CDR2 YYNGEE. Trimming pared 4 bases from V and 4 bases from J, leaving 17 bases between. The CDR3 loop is CASSNSPGSGYGYTF. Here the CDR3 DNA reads TGTGCCAGCAGCAATTCGCCAGGGTCAGGCTATGGCTACACCTTC.

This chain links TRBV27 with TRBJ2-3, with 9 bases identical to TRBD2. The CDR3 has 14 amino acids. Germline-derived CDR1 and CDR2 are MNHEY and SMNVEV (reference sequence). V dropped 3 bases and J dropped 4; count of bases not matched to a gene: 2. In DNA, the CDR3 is TGTGCCAGCAGTTTGGGACTAGCCTCAGATACGCAGTATTTT. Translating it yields CASSLGLASDTQYF.

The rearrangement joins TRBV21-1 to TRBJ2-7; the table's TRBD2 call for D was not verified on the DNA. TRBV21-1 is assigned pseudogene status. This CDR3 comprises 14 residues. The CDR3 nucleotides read TGTGCCAGCAGCGCGCGGGTCTTAAACTACGAGCAGTACTTC. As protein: CASSARVLNYEQYF.

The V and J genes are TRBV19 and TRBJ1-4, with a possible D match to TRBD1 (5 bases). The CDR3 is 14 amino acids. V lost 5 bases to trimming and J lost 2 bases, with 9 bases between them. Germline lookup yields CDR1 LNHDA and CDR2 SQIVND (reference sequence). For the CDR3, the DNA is TGTGCCAGTAGTCCTCGGGGCACTAATGAAAAACTGTTTTTT. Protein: CASSPRGTNEKLFF.

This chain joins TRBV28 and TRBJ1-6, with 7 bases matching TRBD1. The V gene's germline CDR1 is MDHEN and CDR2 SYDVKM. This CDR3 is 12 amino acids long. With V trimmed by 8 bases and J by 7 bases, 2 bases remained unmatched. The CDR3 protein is CASQGGNSPLHF. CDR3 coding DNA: TGTGCCAGCCAGGGGGGAAATTCACCCCTCCACTTT.

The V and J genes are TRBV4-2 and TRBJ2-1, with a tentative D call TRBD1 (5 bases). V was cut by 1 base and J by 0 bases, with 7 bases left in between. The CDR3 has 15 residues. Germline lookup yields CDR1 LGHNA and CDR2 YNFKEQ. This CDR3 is CASSQGQGSYNEQFF. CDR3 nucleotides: TGTGCCAGCAGCCAAGGGCAGGGCTCCTACAATGAGCAGTTCTTC.

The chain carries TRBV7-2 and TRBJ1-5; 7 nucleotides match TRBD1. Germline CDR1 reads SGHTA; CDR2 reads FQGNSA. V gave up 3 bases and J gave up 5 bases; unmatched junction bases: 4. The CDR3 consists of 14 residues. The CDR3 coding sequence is TGTGCCAGCAGCTTTCGACAGGGTTATCAGCCCCAGCATTTT. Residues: CASSFRQGYQPQHF.

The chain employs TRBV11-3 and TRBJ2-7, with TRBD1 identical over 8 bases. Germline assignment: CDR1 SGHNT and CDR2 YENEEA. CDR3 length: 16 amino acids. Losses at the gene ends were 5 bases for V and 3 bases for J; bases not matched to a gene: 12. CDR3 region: CASSVPRQGYCYEQYF. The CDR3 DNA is TGTGCCAGCAGCGTCCCCAGACAGGGGTACTGCTACGAGCAGTACTTC.

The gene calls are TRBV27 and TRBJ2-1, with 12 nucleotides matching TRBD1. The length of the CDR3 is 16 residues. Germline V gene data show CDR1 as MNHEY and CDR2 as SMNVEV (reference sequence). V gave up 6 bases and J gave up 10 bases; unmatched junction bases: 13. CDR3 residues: CASSLDGDRGRQEQFF. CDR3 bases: TGTGCCAGCAGCCTGGACGGGGACAGGGGGCGGCAGGAGCAGTTCTTC.

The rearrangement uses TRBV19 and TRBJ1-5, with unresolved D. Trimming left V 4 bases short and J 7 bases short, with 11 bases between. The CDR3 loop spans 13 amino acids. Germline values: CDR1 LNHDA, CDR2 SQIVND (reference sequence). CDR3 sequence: CASSRGVRQPQHF. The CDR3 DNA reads TGTGCCAGTAGTAGGGGAGTGAGACAGCCCCAGCATTTT.

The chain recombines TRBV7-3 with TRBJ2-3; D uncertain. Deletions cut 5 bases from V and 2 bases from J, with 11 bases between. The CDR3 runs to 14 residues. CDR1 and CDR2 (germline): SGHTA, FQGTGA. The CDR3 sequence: CASSHGSSTDTQYF. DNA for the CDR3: TGTGCCAGCAGCCACGGGTCTTCCACAGATACGCAGTATTTT.

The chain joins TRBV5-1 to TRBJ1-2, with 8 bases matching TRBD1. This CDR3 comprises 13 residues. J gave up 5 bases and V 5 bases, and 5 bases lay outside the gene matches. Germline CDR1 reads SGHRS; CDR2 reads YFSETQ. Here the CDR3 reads CASSNGQGYGYTF. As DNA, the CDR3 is TGCGCCAGCAGTAACGGACAGGGATATGGCTACACCTTC.

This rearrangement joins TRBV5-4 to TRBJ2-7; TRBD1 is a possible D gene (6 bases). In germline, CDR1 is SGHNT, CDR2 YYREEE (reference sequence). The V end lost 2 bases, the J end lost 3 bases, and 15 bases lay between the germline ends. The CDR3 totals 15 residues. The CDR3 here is CASSFFDRPYYEQYF. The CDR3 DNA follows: TGTGCCAGCAGCTTTTTCGACAGGCCTTACTACGAGCAGTACTTC.

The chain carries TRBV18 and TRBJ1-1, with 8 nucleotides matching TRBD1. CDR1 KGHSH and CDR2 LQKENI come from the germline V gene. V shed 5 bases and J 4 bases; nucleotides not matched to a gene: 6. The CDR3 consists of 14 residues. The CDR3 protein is CASSSDREATEAFF. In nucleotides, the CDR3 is TGTGCCAGCTCATCGGACAGGGAGGCCACTGAAGCTTTCTTT.

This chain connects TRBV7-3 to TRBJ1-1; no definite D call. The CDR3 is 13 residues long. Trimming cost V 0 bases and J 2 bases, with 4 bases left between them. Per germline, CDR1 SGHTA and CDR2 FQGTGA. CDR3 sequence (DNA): TGTGCCAGCAGCTTAACTTTCAACACTGAAGCTTTCTTT. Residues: CASSLTFNTEAFF.

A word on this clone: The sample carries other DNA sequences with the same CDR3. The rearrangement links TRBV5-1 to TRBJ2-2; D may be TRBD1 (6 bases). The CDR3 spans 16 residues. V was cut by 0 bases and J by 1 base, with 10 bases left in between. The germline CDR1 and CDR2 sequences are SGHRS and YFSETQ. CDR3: CASSLEGRGNTGELFF. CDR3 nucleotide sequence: TGCGCCAGCAGCTTGGAGGGCAGGGGGAACACCGGGGAGCTGTTTTTT.

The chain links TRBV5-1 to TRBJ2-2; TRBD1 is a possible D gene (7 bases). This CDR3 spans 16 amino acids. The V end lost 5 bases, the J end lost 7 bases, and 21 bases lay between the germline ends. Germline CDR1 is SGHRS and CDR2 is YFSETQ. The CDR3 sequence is CASRRGTVEVGGELFF. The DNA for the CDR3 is TGCGCCAGCAGACGCGGGACAGTTGAGGTGGGCGGGGAGCTGTTTTTT.

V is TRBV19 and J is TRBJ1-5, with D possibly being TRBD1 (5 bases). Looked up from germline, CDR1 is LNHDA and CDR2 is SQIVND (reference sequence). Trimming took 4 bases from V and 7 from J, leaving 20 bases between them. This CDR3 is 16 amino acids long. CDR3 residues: CASSKPGLSHLQPQHF. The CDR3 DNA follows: TGTGCCAGTAGTAAACCGGGACTTTCACATTTGCAGCCCCAGCATTTT.

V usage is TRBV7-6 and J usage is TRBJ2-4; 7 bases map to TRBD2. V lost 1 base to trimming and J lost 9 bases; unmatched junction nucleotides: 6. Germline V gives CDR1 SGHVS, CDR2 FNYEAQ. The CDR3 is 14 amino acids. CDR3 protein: CASSLGGTISIQYF. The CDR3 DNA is TGTGCCAGCAGCTTAGGGGGGACTATTTCCATTCAGTACTTC.

The CDR3 loop is CASSSEGGAEAFF. The DNA for the CDR3 is TGTGCCAGCAGTAGTGAAGGTGGAGCTGAAGCTTTCTTT. The chain is built from TRBV6-1 and TRBJ1-1, with D uncertain. V lost 5 bases to trimming and J lost 6 bases, with 13 bases between them. The germline CDR1 and CDR2 sequences are MNHNS and SASEGT. The CDR3 runs to 13 residues.

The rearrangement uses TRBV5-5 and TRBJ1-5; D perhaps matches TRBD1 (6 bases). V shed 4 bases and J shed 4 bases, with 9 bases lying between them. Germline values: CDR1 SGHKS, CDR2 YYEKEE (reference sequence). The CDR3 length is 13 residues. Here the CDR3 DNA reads TGTGCCAGCAGCCGGGACACTAATCAGCCCCAGCATTTT. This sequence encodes CASSRDTNQPQHF.

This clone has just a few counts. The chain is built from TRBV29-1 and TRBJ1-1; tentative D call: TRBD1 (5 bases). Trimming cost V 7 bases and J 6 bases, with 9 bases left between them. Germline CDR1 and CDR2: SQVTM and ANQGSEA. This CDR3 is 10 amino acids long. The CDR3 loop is CSGLGAEAFF. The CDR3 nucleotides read TGCAGCGGGCTGGGGGCTGAAGCTTTCTTT.